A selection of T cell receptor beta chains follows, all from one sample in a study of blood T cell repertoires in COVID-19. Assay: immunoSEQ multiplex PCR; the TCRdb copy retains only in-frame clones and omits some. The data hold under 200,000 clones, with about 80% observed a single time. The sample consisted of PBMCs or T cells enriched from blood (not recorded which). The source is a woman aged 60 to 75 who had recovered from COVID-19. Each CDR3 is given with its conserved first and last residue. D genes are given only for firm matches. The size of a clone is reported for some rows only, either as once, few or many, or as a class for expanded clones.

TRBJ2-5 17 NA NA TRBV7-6 CASSLIWTPYKQETQYF TGTGCCAGCAGCTTAATTTGGACACCTTATAAACAAGAGACCCAGTACTTC
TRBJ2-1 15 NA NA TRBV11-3 CASSQMAGSYNEQFF TGTGCCAGCAGCCAGATGGCGGGATCCTACAATGAGCAGTTCTTC
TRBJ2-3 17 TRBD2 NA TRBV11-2 CASSALGGGGSTDTQYF TGTGCCAGCAGCGCCCTGGGCGGGGGGGGCAGCACAGATACGCAGTATTTT
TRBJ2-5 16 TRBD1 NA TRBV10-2 CASRTGTGGFQETQYF TGCGCCAGCAGGACTGGGACAGGAGGATTTCAAGAGACCCAGTACTTC
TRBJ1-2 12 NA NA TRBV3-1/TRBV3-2 CASSQTGNGYTF TGTGCCAGCAGCCAAACAGGAAACGGCTACACCTTC
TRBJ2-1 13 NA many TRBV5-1 CASRTGVNNEQFF TGCGCCAGCAGGACAGGTGTCAACAATGAGCAGTTCTTC
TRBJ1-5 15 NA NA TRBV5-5 CASSLGQGNNQPQHF TGTGCCAGCAGCTTGGGTCAGGGGAACAATCAGCCCCAGCATTTT
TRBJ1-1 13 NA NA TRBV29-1 CSACADCETKAFF TGCAGCGCGTGCGCGGACTGCGAGACCAAAGCTTTCTTT
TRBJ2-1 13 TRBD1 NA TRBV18 CASSWDRANEQFF TGTGCCAGCTCATGGGACAGGGCGAATGAGCAGTTCTTC
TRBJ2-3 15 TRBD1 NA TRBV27 CASSSRTGGTDTQYF TGTGCCAGCAGTTCCCGGACAGGGGGCACAGATACGCAGTATTTT
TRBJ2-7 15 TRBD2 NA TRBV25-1 CASSGTSGGADEQYF TGTGCCAGCAGTGGGACTAGCGGGGGGGCAGACGAGCAGTACTTC
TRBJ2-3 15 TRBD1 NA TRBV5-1 CASCIGQGGTDTQYF TGCGCCAGCTGCATAGGACAGGGGGGGACAGATACGCAGTATTTT
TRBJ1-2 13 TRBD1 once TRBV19 CASVTGGAYGYTF TGTGCCAGTGTTACAGGGGGCGCCTATGGCTACACCTTC
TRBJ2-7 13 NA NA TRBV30 CAWSKTGLHEQYF TGTGCCTGGAGCAAAACGGGACTCCACGAGCAGTACTTC
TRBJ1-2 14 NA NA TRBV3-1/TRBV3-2 CASSQVTGQYGYTF TGTGCCAGCAGCCAAGTAACAGGGCAATATGGCTACACCTTC
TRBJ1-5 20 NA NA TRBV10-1 CASSESGGRRPQGAHQPQHF TGCGCCAGCAGTGAGTCGGGAGGGAGGAGACCTCAAGGGGCCCATCAGCCCCAGCATTTT
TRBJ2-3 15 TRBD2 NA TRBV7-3 CASSHIGGDTDTQYF TGTGCCAGCAGCCACATTGGGGGGGACACAGATACGCAGTATTTT
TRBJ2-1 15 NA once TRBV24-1 CATSEGANGVHEQFF TGTGCCACCAGTGAGGGGGCGAATGGTGTCCATGAGCAGTTCTTC
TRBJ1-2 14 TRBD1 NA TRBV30 CAWSYGRGQDGYTF TGTGCCTGGAGTTACGGCAGGGGGCAGGATGGCTACACCTTC
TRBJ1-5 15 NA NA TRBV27 CASSFSGYSNQPQHF TGTGCCAGCAGTTTCTCCGGTTATAGCAATCAGCCCCAGCATTTT
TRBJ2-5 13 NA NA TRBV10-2 CASKAAGQETQYF TGCGCCAGCAAAGCGGCAGGTCAAGAGACCCAGTACTTC
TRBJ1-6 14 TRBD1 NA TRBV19 CASSRQGGNSPLHF TGTGCCAGTAGCCGACAGGGGGGGAATTCACCCCTCCACTTT
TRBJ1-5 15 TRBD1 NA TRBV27 CASSAGTGYNQPQHF TGTGCCAGCAGCGCCGGGACAGGGTACAATCAGCCCCAGCATTTT
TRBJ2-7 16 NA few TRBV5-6 CASSLWGLWVTYEQYF TGTGCCAGCAGCTTGTGGGGGCTGTGGGTTACCTACGAGCAGTACTTC
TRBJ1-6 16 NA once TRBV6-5 CASSYSRSSYNSPLHF TGTGCCAGCAGTTACAGCCGAAGCTCCTATAATTCACCCCTCCACTTT
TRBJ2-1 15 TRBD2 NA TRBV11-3 CASSAGLAGGGEQFF TGTGCCAGCAGCGCCGGACTAGCGGGGGGTGGTGAGCAGTTCTTC
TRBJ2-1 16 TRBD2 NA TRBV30 CAWSVRRGVSYNEQFF TGTGCCTGGAGTGTACGGCGGGGGGTCTCCTACAATGAGCAGTTCTTC
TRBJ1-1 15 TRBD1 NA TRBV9 CASSVEGDRKPEAFF TGTGCCAGCAGCGTAGAGGGGGACAGGAAGCCTGAAGCTTTCTTT
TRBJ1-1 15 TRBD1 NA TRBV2 CASSPSGQMNTEAFF TGTGCCAGCAGTCCTTCGGGACAGATGAACACTGAAGCTTTCTTT
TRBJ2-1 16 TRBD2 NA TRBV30 CAWSGGLAGGRGEQFF TGTGCCTGGAGTGGAGGACTAGCGGGGGGACGTGGTGAGCAGTTCTTC
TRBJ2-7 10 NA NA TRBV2 CASSVREQYF TGTGCCAGCAGTGTCCGGGAGCAGTACTTC
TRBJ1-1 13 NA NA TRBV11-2 CASSPRGWAEAFF TGTGCCAGCAGCCCCAGGGGTTGGGCTGAAGCTTTCTTT
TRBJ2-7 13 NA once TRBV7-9 CASSLAAAYEQYF TGTGCCAGCAGCTTAGCGGCGGCCTACGAGCAGTACTTC
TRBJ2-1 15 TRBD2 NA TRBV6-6 CASSGTSGGTNEQFF TGTGCCAGCAGTGGGACTAGCGGGGGGACTAATGAGCAGTTCTTC
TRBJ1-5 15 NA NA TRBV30 CAWSAQGYSNQPQHF TGTGCCTGGAGTGCCCAGGGTTATAGCAATCAGCCCCAGCATTTT
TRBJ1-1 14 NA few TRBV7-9 CASSLARTGTEAFF TGTGCCAGCAGCTTAGCGCGGACGGGGACTGAAGCTTTCTTT
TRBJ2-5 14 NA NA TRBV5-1 CASSLEVSEETQYF TGCGCCAGCAGCTTGGAAGTAAGTGAGGAGACCCAGTACTTC
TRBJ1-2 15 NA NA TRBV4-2 CASSPSEGGHYGYTF TGTGCCAGCAGCCCGTCAGAGGGGGGGCACTATGGCTACACCTTC
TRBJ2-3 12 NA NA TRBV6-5 CASSIRADTQYF TGTGCCAGCAGTATCCGTGCAGATACGCAGTATTTT
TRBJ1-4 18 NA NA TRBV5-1 CASSLARQGMWTNEKLFF TGCGCCAGCAGCTTGGCTCGGCAGGGGATGTGGACTAATGAAAAACTGTTTTTT
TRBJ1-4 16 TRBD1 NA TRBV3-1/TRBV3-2 CASSQDPSGGSEKLFF TGTGCCAGCAGCCAAGACCCATCAGGGGGAAGTGAAAAACTGTTTTTT
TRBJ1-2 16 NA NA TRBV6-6 CASSPLLGDSNYGYTF TGTGCCAGCAGTCCCCTGCTAGGCGATTCTAACTATGGCTACACCTTC
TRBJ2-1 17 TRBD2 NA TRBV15 CATSREGLAGAYNEQFF TGTGCCACCAGCAGAGAGGGACTAGCGGGGGCCTACAATGAGCAGTTCTTC
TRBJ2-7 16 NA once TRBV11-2 CASSSTRLQGTYEQYF TGTGCCAGCAGCTCGACGCGGTTACAGGGCACCTACGAGCAGTACTTC
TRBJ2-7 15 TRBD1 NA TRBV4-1 CASSRPGQGPYEQYF TGCGCCAGCAGCCGACCGGGACAGGGGCCCTACGAGCAGTACTTC
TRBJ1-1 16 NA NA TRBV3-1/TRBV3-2 CASRKGPTGRDTEAFF TGTGCCAGCAGAAAAGGGCCAACAGGGAGGGACACTGAAGCTTTCTTT
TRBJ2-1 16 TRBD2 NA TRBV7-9 CASSAGLAGVADEQFF TGTGCCAGCAGCGCGGGACTAGCGGGGGTGGCTGATGAGCAGTTCTTC
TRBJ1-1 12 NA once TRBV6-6 CASSLPDTEAFF TGTGCCAGCAGCCTTCCGGACACTGAAGCTTTCTTT
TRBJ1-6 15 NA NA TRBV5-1 CASSAGVSYNSPLHF TGCGCCAGCAGCGCGGGAGTCTCCTATAATTCACCCCTCCACTTT
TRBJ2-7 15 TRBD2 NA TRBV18 CASSPSGGGAYEQYF TGTGCCAGCTCACCAAGCGGCGGGGGGGCCTACGAGCAGTACTTC